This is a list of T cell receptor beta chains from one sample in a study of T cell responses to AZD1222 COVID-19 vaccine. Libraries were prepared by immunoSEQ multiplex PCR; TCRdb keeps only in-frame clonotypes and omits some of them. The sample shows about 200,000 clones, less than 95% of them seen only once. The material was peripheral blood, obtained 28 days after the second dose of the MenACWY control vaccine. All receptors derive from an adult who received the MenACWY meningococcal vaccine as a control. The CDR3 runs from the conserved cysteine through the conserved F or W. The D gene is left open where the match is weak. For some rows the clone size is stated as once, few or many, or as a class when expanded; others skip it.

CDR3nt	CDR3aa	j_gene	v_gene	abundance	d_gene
TGTGCCAGCAGCTCCCTAGCAACCTATCGGTACGAGCAGTACTTC	CASSSLATYRYEQYF	TRBJ2-7	TRBV28	NA	NA
TGCGCCAGCAGCTTGGAAGGGGCCTCCTACAATGAGCAGTTCTTC	CASSLEGASYNEQFF	TRBJ2-1	TRBV5-1	NA	NA
TGTGCCAGCAGATTTGAGAACAGGAACTATGGCTACACCTTC	CASRFENRNYGYTF	TRBJ1-2	TRBV2	NA	NA
TGTGCCAGCACCCCAGGGGGCGGCGGCAATCAGCCCCAGCATTTT	CASTPGGGGNQPQHF	TRBJ1-5	TRBV25-1	NA	TRBD1
TGTGCCAGCAGAAGGGGTTCCGGGGAGCTGTTTTTT	CASRRGSGELFF	TRBJ2-2	TRBV5-6	NA	NA
TGTGCCAGCAGTTCCTCAGGGACTGAAGCTTTCTTT	CASSSSGTEAFF	TRBJ1-1	TRBV6-5	once	NA
TGTGCCAGCAGCTTGGGCCAGGGGTGGGCAGATACGCAGTATTTT	CASSLGQGWADTQYF	TRBJ2-3	TRBV5-4	NA	NA
TGTGCCAGCAGTGACTCCTACGAGCAGTACTTC	CASSDSYEQYF	TRBJ2-7	TRBV2	few	NA
TGTGCCAGCAGTGACGGGGGGGGCACTGAAGCTTTCTTT	CASSDGGGTEAFF	TRBJ1-1	TRBV6-4	NA	NA
TGTGCCAGCAGTTACCCCACCCGGGACAGGGCGGCAACTAATGAAAAACTGTTTTTT	CASSYPTRDRAATNEKLFF	TRBJ1-4	TRBV6-2/TRBV6-3	NA	TRBD1
TGTGCCAGCAGCTTCCGGGGGCTAAGCAATCAGCCCCAGCATTTT	CASSFRGLSNQPQHF	TRBJ1-5	TRBV5-6	few	NA
TGTGCCAGCAGCTTATTCGGCGAGAACACTGAAGCTTTCTTT	CASSLFGENTEAFF	TRBJ1-1	TRBV7-3	NA	NA
TGTGCCAGCAGCAGGCCCACTAGCGGGAGAACCTACGAGCAGTACTTC	CASSRPTSGRTYEQYF	TRBJ2-7	TRBV11-3	NA	TRBD2
TGCAGCGTTGAAGAGGGCGTCAATGAGCAGTTCTTC	CSVEEGVNEQFF	TRBJ2-1	TRBV29-1	once	NA
TGTGCCTGGAGTCGGCAGGGGTCCTACGAGCAGTACTTC	CAWSRQGSYEQYF	TRBJ2-7	TRBV30	NA	NA
TGTGCCTGGGGGGACAGAAGTTACGAGCAGTACTTC	CAWGDRSYEQYF	TRBJ2-7	TRBV30	NA	TRBD1
TGTGCCAGCAGTTACTCTGGGGCAGGCGGTGATTCACCCCTCCACTTT	CASSYSGAGGDSPLHF	TRBJ1-6	TRBV6-5	few	NA
TGTGCCAGCGTTACGTCTAGCACAGATACGCAGTATTTT	CASVTSSTDTQYF	TRBJ2-3	TRBV28	NA	NA
TGTGCCAGCAGTTCCGTGGCTAGCGGGGGGGGTGAGCAGTTCTTC	CASSSVASGGGEQFF	TRBJ2-1	TRBV28	NA	TRBD2
TGTGCCATCAGTGAGTCGGTGGGGACTAGCGGGTCCTACGAGCAGTACTTC	CAISESVGTSGSYEQYF	TRBJ2-7	TRBV10-3	NA	TRBD2
TGCGCCAGCAGCCAAGATGCATCGGGACACTACAATGAGCAGTTCTTC	CASSQDASGHYNEQFF	TRBJ2-1	TRBV4-1	NA	NA
TGTGCCAGCAGTTACTCGATACAGGGGTACAATGAGCAGTTCTTC	CASSYSIQGYNEQFF	TRBJ2-1	TRBV6-2/TRBV6-3	NA	TRBD1
TGTGCCAGCAGCTTAGTGGCGGGGACCAAAAACATTCAGTACTTC	CASSLVAGTKNIQYF	TRBJ2-4	TRBV7-8	NA	NA
TGTGCCAGTAGAGGGACTAGCGGGGTATATTACTACGAGCAGTACTTC	CASRGTSGVYYYEQYF	TRBJ2-7	TRBV28	NA	TRBD2
TGCAGCGTTGTCGTCCGGCCGGGGAACACCGGGGAGCTGTTTTTT	CSVVVRPGNTGELFF	TRBJ2-2	TRBV29-1	NA	NA
TGTGCCAGTAACGAGGAGGCGCCGAACACTGAAGCTTTCTTT	CASNEEAPNTEAFF	TRBJ1-1	TRBV19	NA	NA
TGCGCCAGCAGCTCGAGGTTGAACTACGAGCAGTACTTC	CASSSRLNYEQYF	TRBJ2-7	TRBV5-1	NA	NA
TGTGCCAGCAGCTTGCCCCTGGATAACTATGGCTACACCTTC	CASSLPLDNYGYTF	TRBJ1-2	TRBV5-4	once	NA
TGTGCCAGCAGCTTAGGAGGGGAAGGGAATTCACCCCTCCACTTT	CASSLGGEGNSPLHF	TRBJ1-6	TRBV7-8	NA	NA
TGTGCCAGCAGTTTAGGGCGAGAAAACATTCAGTACTTC	CASSLGRENIQYF	TRBJ2-4	TRBV27	NA	NA
TGTGCCAGCAGCTTTAGTCCAGGGAGTGGGGCCAACGTCCTGACTTTC	CASSFSPGSGANVLTF	TRBJ2-6	TRBV7-2	NA	NA
TGTGCCAGCAGCAAATGGGAGAGGCCCCAGCATTTT	CASSKWERPQHF	TRBJ1-5	TRBV21-1	NA	NA
TGTGCCAGCAGTTGGGGGGGGGATTACAATGAGCAGTTCTTC	CASSWGGDYNEQFF	TRBJ2-1	TRBV27	NA	TRBD2
TGTGCCAGCAGCTACTTCAGGGCGAGGGAGACCCAGTACTTC	CASSYFRARETQYF	TRBJ2-5	TRBV11-2	NA	NA
TGTGCCAGCAGCTTCGTGGGGAACACTGAAGCTTTCTTT	CASSFVGNTEAFF	TRBJ1-1	TRBV7-9	NA	NA
TGTGCCTGGAGTTGGACAGCACGAACTGAAGCTTTCTTT	CAWSWTARTEAFF	TRBJ1-1	TRBV30	NA	NA
TGTGCCAGCAGTTACGGGGGGCTTAGGGACTACACCTTC	CASSYGGLRDYTF	TRBJ1-2	TRBV6-5	NA	NA
TGTGCCAGCAGCCCCCCCGTGCGGGATACGCAGTATTTT	CASSPPVRDTQYF	TRBJ2-3	TRBV9	NA	NA
TGTGCCAGCAGCCCTCCGGGGGGGACTGGAACCTACGAGCAGTACTTC	CASSPPGGTGTYEQYF	TRBJ2-7	TRBV3-1/TRBV3-2	NA	TRBD2
TGTGCCAGTACAACCCTTGGGGGCGCTCTTGGGGCCAACGTCCTGACTTTC	CASTTLGGALGANVLTF	TRBJ2-6	TRBV19	NA	NA
TGTGCCAGTCGGGACAGGGTAAAGCCCACACATCAGCCCCAGCATTTT	CASRDRVKPTHQPQHF	TRBJ1-5	TRBV21-1	NA	NA
TGTGCCAGCAGAACAGGGAACTATGGCTACACCTTC	CASRTGNYGYTF	TRBJ1-2	TRBV27	NA	NA
TGTGCCAGCAGTTTAGGGGGGGGCACGGCCTACGAGCAGTACTTC	CASSLGGGTAYEQYF	TRBJ2-7	TRBV28	NA	NA
TGTGCCAGCAGTGAAGGACTAAGGGGGGATCAGCCCCAGCATTTT	CASSEGLRGDQPQHF	TRBJ1-5	TRBV2	NA	NA
TGTGCCAGCGCAGACAGGGAATGGGGGTTGGATGAAAAACTGTTTTTT	CASADREWGLDEKLFF	TRBJ1-4	TRBV28	NA	TRBD1
TGTGCCAGTAGTACGGACAGGGCCACTGAAGCTTTCTTT	CASSTDRATEAFF	TRBJ1-1	TRBV19	NA	TRBD1
TGCGCCAGCAGCCAAGAGGTTGGGCCGAACACTGAAGCTTTCTTT	CASSQEVGPNTEAFF	TRBJ1-1	TRBV4-3	NA	NA
TGCGCCAGCAGCCAAATCGGACGCTCGAGAGGGGGCACTGAAGCTTTCTTT	CASSQIGRSRGGTEAFF	TRBJ1-1	TRBV4-1	NA	NA
TGTGCCAGCAGCCGCGAAGGAAACTATGGCTACACCTTC	CASSREGNYGYTF	TRBJ1-2	TRBV28	NA	NA
TGCGCCAGCAGCCAAGACAGGGAAGCCGGCGGTTACAATGAGCAGTTCTTC	CASSQDREAGGYNEQFF	TRBJ2-1	TRBV4-3	NA	NA
TGTGCCAGCAGGTCAACTAGCGGGCGGACCCCCTACGAGCAGTACTTC	CASRSTSGRTPYEQYF	TRBJ2-7	TRBV28	NA	TRBD2
TGTGCCACCCCCGATAAAAGGGGAGGCCACGAGCAGTACTTC	CATPDKRGGHEQYF	TRBJ2-7	TRBV27	NA	NA
TGCGCCAGCAGCCAAGAGAGCAGGAGTGGAAACACCATATATTTT	CASSQESRSGNTIYF	TRBJ1-3	TRBV4-1	NA	NA
TGCGCCAGCTCCCCCTCGGAGAGCTCCTACAATGAGCAGTTCTTC	CASSPSESSYNEQFF	TRBJ2-1	TRBV5-1	once	NA
TGTGCCAGCAGCCCCGGCCATCCGGGACAGTACAATGAGCAGTTCTTC	CASSPGHPGQYNEQFF	TRBJ2-1	TRBV5-4	NA	TRBD1
TGTGCCAGCAGCCAAGACCCCCGCCGACAGGGGGTCGGCACAGATACGCAGTATTTT	CASSQDPRRQGVGTDTQYF	TRBJ2-3	TRBV3-1/TRBV3-2	NA	TRBD1
TGTGCCAGCAGCTTGGAGGCAGGCCACCAAGAGACCCAGTACTTC	CASSLEAGHQETQYF	TRBJ2-5	TRBV5-4	NA	NA